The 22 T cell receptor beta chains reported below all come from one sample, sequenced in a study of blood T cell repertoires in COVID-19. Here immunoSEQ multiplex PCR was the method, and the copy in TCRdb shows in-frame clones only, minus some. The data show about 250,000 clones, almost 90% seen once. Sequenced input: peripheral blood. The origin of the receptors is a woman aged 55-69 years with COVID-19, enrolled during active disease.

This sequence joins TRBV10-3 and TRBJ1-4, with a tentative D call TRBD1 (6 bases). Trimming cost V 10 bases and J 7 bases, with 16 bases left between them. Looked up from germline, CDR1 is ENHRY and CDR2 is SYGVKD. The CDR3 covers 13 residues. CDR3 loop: CATAQGWGEKLFF. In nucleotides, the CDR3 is TGTGCCACCGCTCAGGGGTGGGGTGAAAAACTGTTTTTT.

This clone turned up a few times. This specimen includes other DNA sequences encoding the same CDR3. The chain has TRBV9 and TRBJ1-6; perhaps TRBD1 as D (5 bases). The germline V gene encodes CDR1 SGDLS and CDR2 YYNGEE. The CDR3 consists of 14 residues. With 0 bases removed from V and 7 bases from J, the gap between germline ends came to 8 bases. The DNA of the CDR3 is TGTGCCAGCAGCGTAGGACAGCCGAATTCACCCCTCCACTTT. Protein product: CASSVGQPNSPLHF. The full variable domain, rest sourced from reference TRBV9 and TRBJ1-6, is DSGVTQTPKHLITATGQRVTLRCSPRSGDLSVYWYQQSLDQGLQFLIQYYNGEERAKGNILERFSAQQFPDLHSELNLSSLELGDSALYFCASSVGQPNSPLHFGNGTRLTVT.

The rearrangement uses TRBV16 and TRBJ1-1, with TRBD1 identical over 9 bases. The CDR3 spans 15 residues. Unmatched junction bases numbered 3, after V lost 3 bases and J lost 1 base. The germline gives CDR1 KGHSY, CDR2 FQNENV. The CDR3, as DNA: TGTGCCAGCAGCCACCCACAGGGGGCGAACACTGAAGCTTTCTTT. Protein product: CASSHPQGANTEAFF.

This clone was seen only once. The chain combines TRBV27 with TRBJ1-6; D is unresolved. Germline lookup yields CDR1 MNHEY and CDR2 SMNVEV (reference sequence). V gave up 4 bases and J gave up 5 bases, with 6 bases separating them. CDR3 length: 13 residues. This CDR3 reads CASSYQNNSPLHF. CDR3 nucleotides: TGTGCCAGCAGTTACCAGAATAATTCACCCCTCCACTTT.

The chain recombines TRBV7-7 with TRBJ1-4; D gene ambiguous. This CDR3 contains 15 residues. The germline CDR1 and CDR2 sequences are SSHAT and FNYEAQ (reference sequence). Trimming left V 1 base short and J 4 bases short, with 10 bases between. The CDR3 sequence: CASSLGADYNEKLFF. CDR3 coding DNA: TGTGCCAGCAGCTTAGGGGCAGATTATAATGAAAAACTGTTTTTT.

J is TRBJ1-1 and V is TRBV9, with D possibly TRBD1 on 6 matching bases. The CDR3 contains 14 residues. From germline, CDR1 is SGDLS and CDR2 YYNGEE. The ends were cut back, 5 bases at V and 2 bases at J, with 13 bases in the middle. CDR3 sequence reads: CASSFPGENTEAFF. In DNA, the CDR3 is TGTGCCAGCAGTTTTCCAGGGGAAAACACTGAAGCTTTCTTT.

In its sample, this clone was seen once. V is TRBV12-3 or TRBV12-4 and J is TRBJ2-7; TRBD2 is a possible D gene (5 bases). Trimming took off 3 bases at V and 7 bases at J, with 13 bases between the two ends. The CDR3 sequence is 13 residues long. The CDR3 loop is CASSLGGFREQYF. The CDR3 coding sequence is TGTGCCAGCAGTTTGGGCGGGTTCAGGGAGCAGTACTTC.

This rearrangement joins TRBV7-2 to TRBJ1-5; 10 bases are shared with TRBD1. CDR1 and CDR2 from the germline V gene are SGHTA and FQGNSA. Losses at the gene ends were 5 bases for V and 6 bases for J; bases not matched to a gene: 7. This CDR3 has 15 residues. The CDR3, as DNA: TGTGCCAGCAGCCTTGGGACAGGGGTAGCTCAGCCCCAGCATTTT. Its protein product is CASSLGTGVAQPQHF. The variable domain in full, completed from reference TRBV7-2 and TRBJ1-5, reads GAGVSQSPSNKVTEKGKDVELRCDPISGHTALYWYRQSLGQGLEFLIYFQGNSAPDKSGLPSDRFSAERTGGSVSTLTIQRTQQEDSAVYLCASSLGTGVAQPQHFGDGTRLSIL.

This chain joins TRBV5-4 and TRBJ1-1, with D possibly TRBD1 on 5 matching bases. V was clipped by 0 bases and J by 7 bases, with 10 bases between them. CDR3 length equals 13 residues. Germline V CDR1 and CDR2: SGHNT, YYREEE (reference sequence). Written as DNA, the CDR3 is TGTGCCAGCAGCTTGGACCAGGGATTTGAAGCTTTCTTT. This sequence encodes CASSLDQGFEAFF. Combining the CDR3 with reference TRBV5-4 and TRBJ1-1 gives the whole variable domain ETGVTQSPTHLIKTRGQQVTLRCSSQSGHNTVSWYQQALGQGPQFIFQYYREEENGRGNFPPRFSGLQFPNYSSELNVNALELDDSALYLCASSLDQGFEAFFGQGTRLTVV.

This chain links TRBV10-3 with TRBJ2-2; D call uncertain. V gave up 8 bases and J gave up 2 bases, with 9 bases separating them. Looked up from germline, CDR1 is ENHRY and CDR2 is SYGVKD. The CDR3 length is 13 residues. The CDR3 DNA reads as TGTGCCATCCCAACGGTTAACACCGGGGAGCTGTTTTTT. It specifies CAIPTVNTGELFF.

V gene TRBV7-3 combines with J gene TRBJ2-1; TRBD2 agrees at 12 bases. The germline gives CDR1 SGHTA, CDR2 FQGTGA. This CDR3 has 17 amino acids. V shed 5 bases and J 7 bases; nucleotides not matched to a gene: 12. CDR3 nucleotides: TGTGCCAGCAGCCCCACTAGCGGGGGGTCCGTTGGGAATGAGCAGTTCTTC. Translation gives CASSPTSGGSVGNEQFF.

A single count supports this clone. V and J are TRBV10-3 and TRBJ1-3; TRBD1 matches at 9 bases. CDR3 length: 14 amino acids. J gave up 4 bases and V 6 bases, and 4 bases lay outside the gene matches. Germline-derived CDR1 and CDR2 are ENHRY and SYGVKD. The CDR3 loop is CAISGGQGGNTIYF. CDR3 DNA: TGTGCCATCAGCGGGGGACAGGGAGGAAACACCATATATTTT.

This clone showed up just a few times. CDR3 nucleotide sequence: TGTGCCAGCAGCCAGGGGGAGGGGGGCACTGAAGCTTTCTTT. Translation gives CASSQGEGGTEAFF. This chain uses TRBV4-2 with TRBJ1-1, with a tentative D call TRBD1 (6 bases). The CDR3 sequence is 14 residues long. CDR1 is LGHNA and CDR2 is YNFKEQ in the germline V gene. V was trimmed by 3 bases and J by 4 bases, leaving 12 bases between them.

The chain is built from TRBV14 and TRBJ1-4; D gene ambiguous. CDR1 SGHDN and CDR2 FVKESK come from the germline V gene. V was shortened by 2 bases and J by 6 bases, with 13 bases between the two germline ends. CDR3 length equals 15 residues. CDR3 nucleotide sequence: TGTGCCAGCAGCCAATCGCCGGGGTCGGATGAAAAACTGTTTTTT. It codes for CASSQSPGSDEKLFF.

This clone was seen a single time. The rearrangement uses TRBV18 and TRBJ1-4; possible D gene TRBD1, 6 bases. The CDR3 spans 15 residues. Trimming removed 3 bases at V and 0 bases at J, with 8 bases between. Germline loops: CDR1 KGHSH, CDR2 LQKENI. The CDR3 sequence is CASSPRQATNEKLFF. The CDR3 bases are TGTGCCAGCTCACCTCGACAGGCAACTAATGAAAAACTGTTTTTT.

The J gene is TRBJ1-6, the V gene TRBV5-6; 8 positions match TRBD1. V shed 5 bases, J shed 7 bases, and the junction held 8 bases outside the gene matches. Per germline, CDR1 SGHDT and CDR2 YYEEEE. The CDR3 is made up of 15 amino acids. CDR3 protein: CASRPQGARNSPLHF. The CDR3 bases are TGTGCCAGCAGGCCGCAGGGGGCGAGGAATTCACCCCTCCACTTT.

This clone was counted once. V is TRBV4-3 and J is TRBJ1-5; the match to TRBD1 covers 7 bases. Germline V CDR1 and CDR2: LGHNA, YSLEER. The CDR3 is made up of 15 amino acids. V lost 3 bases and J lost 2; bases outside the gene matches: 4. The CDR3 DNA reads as TGCGCCAGCAGCCAGGATACAGGGGGCAATCAGCCCCAGCATTTT. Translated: CASSQDTGGNQPQHF.

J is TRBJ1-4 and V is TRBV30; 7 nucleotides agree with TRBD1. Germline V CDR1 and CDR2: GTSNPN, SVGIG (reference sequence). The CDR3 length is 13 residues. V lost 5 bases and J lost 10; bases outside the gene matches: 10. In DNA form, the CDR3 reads TGTGCCTGGGAACTAGGGGGCGCGGGAAAACTGTTTTTT. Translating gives CAWELGGAGKLFF.

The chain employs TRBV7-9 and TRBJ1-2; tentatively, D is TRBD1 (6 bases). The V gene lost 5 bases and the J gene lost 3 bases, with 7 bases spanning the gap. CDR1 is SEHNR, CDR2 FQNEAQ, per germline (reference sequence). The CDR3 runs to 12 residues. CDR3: CASSPGDYGYTF. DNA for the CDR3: TGTGCCAGCAGCCCAGGGGACTATGGCTACACCTTC.

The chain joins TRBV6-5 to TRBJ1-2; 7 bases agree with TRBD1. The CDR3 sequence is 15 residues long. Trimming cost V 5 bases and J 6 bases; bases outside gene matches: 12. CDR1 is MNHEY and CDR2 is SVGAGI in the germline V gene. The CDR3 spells CASSKQTGELNGYTF. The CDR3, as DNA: TGTGCCAGCAGTAAACAAACAGGGGAATTAAATGGCTACACCTTC.

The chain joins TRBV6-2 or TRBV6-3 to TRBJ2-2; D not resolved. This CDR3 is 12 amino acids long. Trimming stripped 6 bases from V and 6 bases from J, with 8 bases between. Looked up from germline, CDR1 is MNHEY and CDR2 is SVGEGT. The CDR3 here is CASSIVAGELFF. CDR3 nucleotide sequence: TGTGCCAGCAGCATAGTCGCCGGGGAGCTGTTTTTT.

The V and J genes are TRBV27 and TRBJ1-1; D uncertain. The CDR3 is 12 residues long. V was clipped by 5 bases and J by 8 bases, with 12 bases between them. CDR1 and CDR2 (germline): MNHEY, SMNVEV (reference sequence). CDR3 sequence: CASSGGYREAFF. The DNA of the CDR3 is TGTGCCAGCAGTGGAGGTTATAGGGAAGCTTTCTTT.